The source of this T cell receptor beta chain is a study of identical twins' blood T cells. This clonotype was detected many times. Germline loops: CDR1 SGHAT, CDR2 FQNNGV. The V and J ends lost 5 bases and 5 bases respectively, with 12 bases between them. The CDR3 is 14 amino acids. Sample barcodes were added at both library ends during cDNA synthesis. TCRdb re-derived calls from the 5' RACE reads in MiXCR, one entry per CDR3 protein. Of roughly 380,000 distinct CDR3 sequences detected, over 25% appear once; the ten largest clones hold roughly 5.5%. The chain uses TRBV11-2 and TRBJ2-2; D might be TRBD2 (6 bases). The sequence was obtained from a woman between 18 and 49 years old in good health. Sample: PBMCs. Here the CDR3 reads CASSTYGGTGELFF. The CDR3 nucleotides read TGTGCCAGCAGCACGTACGGGGGTACCGGGGAGCTGTTTTTT.